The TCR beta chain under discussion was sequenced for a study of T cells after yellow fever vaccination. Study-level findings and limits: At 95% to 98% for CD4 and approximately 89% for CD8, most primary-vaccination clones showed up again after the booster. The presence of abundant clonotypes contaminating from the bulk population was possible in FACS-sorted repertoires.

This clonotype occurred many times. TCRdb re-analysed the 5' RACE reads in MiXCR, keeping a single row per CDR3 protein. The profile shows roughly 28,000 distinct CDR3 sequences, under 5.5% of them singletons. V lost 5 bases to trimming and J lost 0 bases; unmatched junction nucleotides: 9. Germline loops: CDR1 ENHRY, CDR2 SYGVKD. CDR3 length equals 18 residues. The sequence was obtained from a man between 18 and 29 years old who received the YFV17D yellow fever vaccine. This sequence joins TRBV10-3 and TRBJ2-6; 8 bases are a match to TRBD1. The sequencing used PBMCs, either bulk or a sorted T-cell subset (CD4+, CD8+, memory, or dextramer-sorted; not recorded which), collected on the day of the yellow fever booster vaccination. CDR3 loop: CAISLTGQVTSGANVLTF. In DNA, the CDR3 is TGTGCCATCAGTCTTACGGGACAGGTGACCTCTGGGGCCAACGTCCTGACTTTC.